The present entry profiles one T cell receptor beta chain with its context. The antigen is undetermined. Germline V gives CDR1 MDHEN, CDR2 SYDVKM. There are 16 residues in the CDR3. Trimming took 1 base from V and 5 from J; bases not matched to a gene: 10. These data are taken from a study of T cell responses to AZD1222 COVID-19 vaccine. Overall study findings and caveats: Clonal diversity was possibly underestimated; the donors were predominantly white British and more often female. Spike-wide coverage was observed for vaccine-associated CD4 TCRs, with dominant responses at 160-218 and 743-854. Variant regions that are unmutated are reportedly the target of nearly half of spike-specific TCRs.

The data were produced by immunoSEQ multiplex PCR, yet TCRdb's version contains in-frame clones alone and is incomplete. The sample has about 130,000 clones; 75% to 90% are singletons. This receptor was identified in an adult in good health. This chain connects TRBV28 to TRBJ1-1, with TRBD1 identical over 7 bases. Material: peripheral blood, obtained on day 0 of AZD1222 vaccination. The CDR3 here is CASSLFSGSGGTEAFF. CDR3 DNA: TGTGCCAGCAGTTTATTTTCGGGGTCAGGGGGAACTGAAGCTTTCTTT.